Listed here are 17 T cell receptor beta chains from one sample, sequenced in a study of blood T cell repertoires in COVID-19. Profiled with immunoSEQ multiplex PCR; TCRdb holds only in-frame clones, not every one. The repertoire holds about 49,000 clones, roughly 86% seen once, with 5% in the top ten. Sample: peripheral blood. Receptors originate from a man aged 40-49 years with active COVID-19.

The chain recombines TRBV27 with TRBJ1-5; D ambiguous. V shed 2 bases and J shed 0 bases, with 5 bases lying between them. CDR1 is MNHEY, CDR2 SMNVEV, per germline (reference sequence). There are 14 residues in the CDR3. CDR3 sequence: CASSLGHSNQPQHF. The CDR3 DNA is TGTGCCAGCAGTTTAGGCCATAGCAATCAGCCCCAGCATTTT.

This chain connects TRBV5-1 to TRBJ2-7; D may be TRBD1 (6 bases). Looked up from germline, CDR1 is SGHRS and CDR2 is YFSETQ. This CDR3 is 14 amino acids long. Trimming cost V 3 bases and J 1 base, with 11 bases left between them. The CDR3 nucleotides read TGCGCCAGCAGCTGGCCGGACAGTTCCTACGAGCAGTACTTC. It encodes CASSWPDSSYEQYF.

V is TRBV25-1 and J is TRBJ2-3; 7 bases match TRBD1. The germline gives CDR1 MGHDK, CDR2 SYGVNS. The ends lost 3 bases at V and 3 bases at J; junction bases unmatched: 9. This CDR3 spans 16 amino acids. The CDR3 here is CASSDPTGKGTDTQYF. The CDR3 DNA sequence: TGTGCCAGCAGTGACCCGACAGGGAAGGGAACAGATACGCAGTATTTT.

The rearrangement uses TRBV10-3 and TRBJ2-4; D gene uncertain. CDR1 ENHRY and CDR2 SYGVKD come from the germline V gene. Between the trimmed V and J ends, which lost 6 bases and 2 bases, there was a span of 11 bases. The CDR3 loop spans 14 amino acids. DNA for the CDR3: TGTGCCATCAGCGATACAGACACCAAAAACATTCAGTACTTC. It encodes CAISDTDTKNIQYF.

This rearrangement joins TRBV27 to TRBJ2-7; 8 bases line up with TRBD1. CDR3 size: 14 residues. In germline, CDR1 is MNHEY, CDR2 SMNVEV (reference sequence). The junction had 12 bases not matched to a gene; V was cut back by 9 bases and J by 5 bases. This CDR3 reads CASQTRQGSNEQYF. The CDR3 nucleotides read TGTGCCAGTCAGACTCGACAGGGGTCGAACGAGCAGTACTTC.

The table lists this clone with a count of one. The CDR3 bases are TGTGCCAGCAGCTTGTTAGCGGGGTGGAGCACAGATACGCAGTATTTT. Translation gives CASSLLAGWSTDTQYF. The chain links TRBV7-9 to TRBJ2-3; 8 bases fit TRBD2. The germline V gene encodes CDR1 SEHNR and CDR2 FQNEAQ (reference sequence). J was trimmed by 0 bases and V by 3 bases; bases with no gene match: 5. The CDR3 length is 16 residues.

This chain uses TRBV5-5 with TRBJ2-1; D may be TRBD2 (6 bases). This CDR3 has 15 amino acids. Germline-derived CDR1 and CDR2 are SGHKS and YYEKEE (reference sequence). The germline V and J ends were trimmed by 3 bases and 8 bases, with 18 bases remaining between them. The CDR3 coding sequence is TGTGCCAGCAGCTCATCCCCCGGGGGAAGCGATGAGCAGTTCTTC. Its translation: CASSSSPGGSDEQFF.

This chain links TRBV28 with TRBJ2-2; D unclear. The germline gives CDR1 MDHEN, CDR2 SYDVKM. Trimming stripped 5 bases from V and 4 bases from J, with 5 bases between. CDR3 size: 12 residues. The CDR3 region has the DNA TGTGCCAGCAGTACTCCCACCGGGGAGCTGTTTTTT. This gives the protein CASSTPTGELFF.

DNA for the CDR3: TGTGCCAGCAGTTTTAATTCGGCGGGACGAATCCCCTACGAGCAGTACTTC. Protein product: CASSFNSAGRIPYEQYF. The rearrangement links TRBV27 to TRBJ2-7; a weak D match, TRBD2 (6 bases). The CDR3 contains 17 residues. The germline CDR1 and CDR2 sequences are MNHEY and SMNVEV (reference sequence). Deletions cut 3 bases from V and 2 bases from J, with 20 bases between.

This clone was observed once. This chain uses TRBV5-6 with TRBJ1-6, with 7 nucleotides matching TRBD1. V dropped 0 bases and J dropped 4; count of bases not matched to a gene: 4. The CDR3 is 16 amino acids. CDR1 is SGHDT and CDR2 is YYEEEE in the germline V gene. CDR3 DNA: TGTGCCAGCAGCTTGGGATCAGGGGGATATAATTCACCCCTCCACTTT. Translated: CASSLGSGGYNSPLHF.

This rearrangement joins TRBV9 to TRBJ2-3, with 13 nucleotides matching TRBD2. Germline CDR1 is SGDLS and CDR2 is YYNGEE. V shed 4 bases and J 1 base; nucleotides not matched to a gene: 9. This CDR3 is built from 18 residues. CDR3 nucleotides: TGTGCCAGCAGCCCACTAGCGGGAGGGGGGGGTGGCACAGATACGCAGTATTTT. This gives the protein CASSPLAGGGGGTDTQYF.

The gene calls are TRBV10-3 and TRBJ1-1; the match to TRBD1 covers 10 bases. Germline-derived CDR1 and CDR2 are ENHRY and SYGVKD. V shed 6 bases and J 2 bases; nucleotides not matched to a gene: 3. CDR3 length: 14 amino acids. Here the CDR3 reads CAISLTGGNTEAFF. CDR3 DNA sequence: TGTGCCATCAGCCTGACAGGGGGCAACACTGAAGCTTTCTTT.

CDR3 region: CASSSRTRGSETQYF. CDR3 coding DNA: TGTGCCAGCAGTAGCAGGACTCGGGGATCAGAGACCCAGTACTTC. The chain uses TRBV28 and TRBJ2-5, with D possibly TRBD2 on 5 matching bases. V dropped 5 bases and J dropped 4 bases, with 17 bases sitting between them. Germline lookup yields CDR1 MDHEN and CDR2 SYDVKM. This CDR3 is built from 15 residues.

The chain employs TRBV7-8 and TRBJ2-7; D is possibly TRBD2 (5 bases). Germline-derived CDR1 and CDR2 are SGHVS and FQNEAQ. The V end was cut by 4 bases, the J end by 3 bases, with 10 bases between. The CDR3 covers 13 residues. The CDR3 region has the DNA TGTGCCAGCAGCTCCCGTCGGGGCTACGAGCAGTACTTC. It yields the protein CASSSRRGYEQYF.

This chain links TRBV5-6 with TRBJ2-5; 8 nucleotides align to TRBD2. Germline CDR1 reads SGHDT; CDR2 reads YYEEEE. The CDR3 covers 15 residues. Germline trimming cut 6 bases from V and 5 bases from J; bases unmatched to any gene: 12. CDR3: CASNLERERYETQYF. The CDR3 coding sequence is TGTGCCAGCAACCTCGAGCGGGAGCGGTATGAGACCCAGTACTTC.

The gene calls are TRBV7-9 and TRBJ2-7; D is perhaps TRBD1 (5 bases). The CDR3 covers 14 residues. The V gene's germline CDR1 is SEHNR and CDR2 FQNEAQ (reference sequence). V lost 5 bases and J 4 bases, leaving 15 bases between the germline ends. CDR3 region: CASSQGAPPYEQYF. CDR3 bases: TGTGCCAGCAGCCAAGGGGCTCCACCTTACGAGCAGTACTTC.

The gene calls are TRBV28 and TRBJ1-4; D gene ambiguous. The V gene lost 6 bases and the J gene lost 3 bases, with 14 bases spanning the gap. This CDR3 spans 15 amino acids. In germline, CDR1 is MDHEN, CDR2 SYDVKM. The CDR3 protein is CASSPNLVPNEKLFF. In DNA, the CDR3 is TGTGCCAGCAGCCCCAACTTGGTACCTAATGAAAAACTGTTTTTT.